The 8 T cell receptor beta chains reported below all come from one sample, sequenced in a study of tumor-infiltrating lymphocytes in primary liver carcinoma. Unsorted bulk tissue, roughly 20-32 mg of it, served as the source for co-extraction of RNA and DNA. From around 500 ng of total RNA, TCR beta-specific cDNA was reverse-transcribed using a constant-region primer. Libraries covering TCR beta were generated through three nested multiplex PCR rounds (using a slightly modified ARM-PCR). Running roughly 10 cycles apiece, the first two PCR rounds relied on TRBV1-TRBV30 forward primers together with a C-beta reverse primer. TCRdb itself ran the multiplex PCR reads through MiXCR, one entry per CDR3 protein. The table has tens of thousands of distinct CDR3 sequences, 76% seen once. The sequencing sample was made of liver tumor tissue from sampling region 5. Subset indicated: tumor region T5, tumor centre. The receptors originated from a man aged 35-49 years with primary liver carcinoma and hepatitis B virus infection.

Turning to this clonotype: A read error may account for a junction end that differs from germline. This sequence joins TRBV29-1 and TRBJ2-3, with a tentative D call TRBD1 (5 bases). Germline loops: CDR1 SQVTM, CDR2 ANQGSEA. CDR3 length: 16 residues. CDR3 in amino acids: CSVEGTQDSSTNTQYF. CDR3 bases: TGCAGCGTTGAAGGGACACAGGATTCCAGCACAAATACGCAGTATTTT.

A few counts support this clonotype. A read error may produce the germline difference seen at one junction end. The rearrangement links TRBV4-2 to TRBJ2-3; 10 nucleotides line up with TRBD2. Germline CDR1 LGHNA, CDR2 YNFKEQ. The CDR3 contains 18 residues. CDR3 DNA: TGTGCCATCAGCCAAATGGCGCTTCTAGCGGGAGCGACAGATACGCACTATTTT. It codes for CAISQMALLAGATDTHYF.

The chain has TRBV5-6 and TRBJ2-7; the D is unclear. Trimming stripped 7 bases from V and 2 bases from J, with 13 bases between. The CDR3 is 13 residues long. The germline V gene encodes CDR1 SGHDT and CDR2 YYEEEE. This CDR3 reads CASGLASTYEQYF. In nucleotides, the CDR3 is TGTGCCAGCGGTTTGGCCAGTACCTACGAGCAGTACTTC.

Concerning this clonotype: A read error may produce the germline difference seen at one junction end. The gene calls are TRBV10-2 and TRBJ2-1; tentative D call: TRBD2 (5 bases). The germline gives CDR1 WSHSY, CDR2 SAAADI. The CDR3 consists of 14 residues. The CDR3 DNA reads TGTGCCAGCAGTGAGGGCAAGTTACTCAATGAGCAGTTCTTC. Protein product: CASSEGKLLNEQFF.

In the case of this clonotype: Lacking the conserved final phenylalanine or tryptophan, this CDR3 likely reflects a read error. Because the CDR3's place on the DNA is in doubt, the DNA is left out and the CDR3 is given as listed by TCRdb. The J gene is TRBJ2-7, the V gene TRBV11-2; the table calls TRBD1, which could not be checked here. The CDR3 region is 16 residues in length, termini included. Germline V gene sequence: CDR1 SGHAT, CDR2 FQNNGV. The CDR3 loop reads CAISFIQGAIHNELYL.

This clonotype has only a few counts. Given a much more abundant clone one base away, this may be a read error. The chain joins TRBV28 to TRBJ2-1; D uncertain. The V end was cut by 5 bases, the J end by 8 bases, with 7 bases between. Germline-derived CDR1 and CDR2 are MDHEN and SYDVKM. This CDR3 region has 11 residues. CDR3 DNA sequence: TGTGCCAGCAGTCCCCGCTATGAGCAGTTCTTC. It specifies CASSPRYEQFF.

The V gene is TRBV5-5, the J gene TRBJ1-2; D may be TRBD1 (5 bases). V lost 4 bases and J lost 3, with 13 bases in between. The germline CDR1 and CDR2 sequences are SGHKS and YYEKEE (reference sequence). The CDR3 is made up of 14 amino acids. This CDR3 reads CASSPEQAHYGYTF. The DNA for the CDR3 is TGTGCCAGCAGCCCTGAACAGGCACACTATGGCTACACCTTC.

As to this clonotype: One end of the junction is discordant with germline, which a read error may explain. J is TRBJ1-1 and V is TRBV6-5, with 8 bases identical to TRBD1. This CDR3 has 15 amino acids. Germline loops: CDR1 MNHEY, CDR2 SVGAGI. CDR3 residues: CASSYSWTGNTGAFF. CDR3 sequence (DNA): TGTGCTAGCAGTTACTCGTGGACAGGGAACACTGGAGCTTTCTTT.